This TCR beta chain was recorded in a study of blood T cells in healthy people across ages. A sample-barcoded 5' primer and a J-beta primer mix were used in a second PCR of roughly 7 to 11 cycles. Via MiXCR, TCRdb re-called the 5' RACE reads, giving one row per CDR3 protein. The sample records approximately 2,000,000 distinct CDR3 sequences, around 42% being singletons. This CDR3 contains 14 residues. V was pared by 5 bases and J by 2 bases, with 13 bases between. Germline CDR1 reads SEHNR; CDR2 reads FQNEAQ (reference sequence). The sequencing sample was made of blood. The receptor's source is a human donor in good health. The rearrangement uses TRBV7-9 and TRBJ2-7; D remains unclear. The CDR3 sequence is CASSHRFGTYEQYF. The CDR3 nucleotides read TGTGCCAGCAGCCACCGGTTTGGAACCTACGAGCAGTACTTC.